The 16 T cell receptor beta chains in this list originate from one sample, sequenced in a study of cytomegalovirus exposure and HLA in healthy donors. The study ran its PCR with 60 Vbeta and 13 Jbeta primers. Sequencing used immunoSEQ multiplex PCR; TCRdb keeps in-frame clones, though not all of them. The sample comprises 180,000 or so clones, roughly 77% of which are singletons, and around 7.7% rests with the top ten. The specimen was PBMCs. The origin of the receptors is a woman aged 35 to 49 in good health and CMV-seropositive.

The chain employs TRBV5-1 and TRBJ1-1; D is ambiguous. Trimming removed 1 base at V and 0 bases at J, with 7 bases between. Germline CDR1 reads SGHRS; CDR2 reads YFSETQ. The CDR3 is made up of 14 amino acids. The CDR3, as DNA: TGCGCCAGCAGCTTGTGGCAGATGAACACTGAAGCTTTCTTT. Translation: CASSLWQMNTEAFF. The full variable domain, rest sourced from reference TRBV5-1 and TRBJ1-1, is KAGVTQTPRYLIKTRGQQVTLSCSPISGHRSVSWYQQTPGQGLQFLFEYFSETQRNKGNFPGRFSGRQFSNSRSEMNVSTLELGDSALYLCASSLWQMNTEAFFGQGTRLTVV.

The chain employs TRBV5-4 and TRBJ2-7; D may be TRBD2 (5 bases). The CDR3 contains 14 residues. Germline CDR1 SGHNT, CDR2 YYREEE (reference sequence). The V end lost 0 bases, the J end lost 3 bases, and 10 bases lay between the germline ends. Written as DNA, the CDR3 is TGTGCCAGCAGCTTGGGAGGGAGAGACTACGAGCAGTACTTC. It translates to CASSLGGRDYEQYF.

The V and J genes are TRBV4-1 and TRBJ1-4; TRBD1 aligns across 11 bases. Trimming at V came to 4 bases and at J to 8 bases, leaving 9 bases not matched to a gene. The CDR3 has 16 amino acids. Germline V gene data show CDR1 as MGHRA and CDR2 as YSYEKL. CDR3 nucleotides: TGCGCCAGCAGCCTCCCACAGAGGACAGGGGGCGAAAAACTGTTTTTT. This encodes CASSLPQRTGGEKLFF.

V usage is TRBV27 and J usage is TRBJ1-6, with D hard to call. This CDR3 is built from 14 residues. CDR1 is MNHEY, CDR2 SMNVEV, per germline (reference sequence). V was pared by 7 bases and J by 10 bases, with 17 bases between. CDR3 sequence reads: CASTLASSGSPLHF. Here the CDR3 DNA reads TGTGCCAGCACCTTGGCCAGTAGCGGATCACCCCTCCACTTT.

For this clone: This same CDR3 is encoded by further DNA sequences in the sample. The chain uses TRBV5-4 and TRBJ1-1; D gene unclear. The germline gives CDR1 SGHNT, CDR2 YYREEE (reference sequence). Trimming shortened V by 4 bases and J by 6 bases, and 10 bases separated the two germline ends. This CDR3 region has 12 residues. Written as DNA, the CDR3 is TGTGCCAGCAGCCCCGGAGGTTCTGAAGCTTTCTTT. This translates into CASSPGGSEAFF.

The chain links TRBV21-1 to TRBJ1-5. TRBV21-1 is described as a pseudogene. The CDR3 extends over 9 amino acids. CDR3 in amino acids: CARRSPQHF. The CDR3 DNA sequence: TGTGCCAGGCGGTCCCCCCAGCATTTT.

The V gene is TRBV5-4, the J gene TRBJ2-1; TRBD2 aligns across 16 bases. V lost 4 bases to trimming and J lost 7 bases; unmatched junction nucleotides: 11. The germline CDR1 and CDR2 sequences are SGHNT and YYREEE (reference sequence). The CDR3 has 18 amino acids. The CDR3 loop reads CASSPPGTSGRAINEQFF. CDR3 nucleotides: TGTGCCAGCAGCCCTCCGGGGACTAGCGGGAGGGCCATAAATGAGCAGTTCTTC.

This chain connects TRBV6-1 to TRBJ2-3; TRBD2 aligns across 8 bases. Losses at the gene ends were 1 base for V and 1 base for J; bases not matched to a gene: 13. Germline lookup yields CDR1 MNHNS and CDR2 SASEGT. CDR3 length: 19 amino acids. CDR3 residues: CASSEVEREIWKGTDTQYF. CDR3 DNA: TGTGCCAGCAGTGAAGTTGAGCGGGAGATCTGGAAAGGCACAGATACGCAGTATTTT.

V usage is TRBV5-1 and J usage is TRBJ1-5, with D possibly being TRBD1 (5 bases). This CDR3 region has 15 residues. Germline V gene lookup returns CDR1 SGHRS and CDR2 YFSETQ. V lost 2 bases and J lost 0, with 9 bases in between. CDR3 sequence: CASSFRVLSNQPQHF. The CDR3 nucleotides are TGCGCCAGCAGCTTCAGGGTACTTAGCAATCAGCCCCAGCATTTT.

This sequence joins TRBV7-8 and TRBJ2-7; TRBD2 matches at 14 bases. The CDR3 sequence is 15 residues long. Germline V gives CDR1 SGHVS, CDR2 FQNEAQ. Trimming removed 2 bases from V and 6 bases from J; junction bases left unmatched: 3. The CDR3 reads CASSLYGLAGGEQYF. DNA for the CDR3: TGTGCCAGCAGCTTATATGGACTAGCGGGAGGCGAGCAGTACTTC.

The chain recombines TRBV19 with TRBJ2-7, with D possibly TRBD1 on 5 matching bases. With 5 bases removed from V and 3 bases from J, the gap between germline ends came to 17 bases. The germline V gene encodes CDR1 LNHDA and CDR2 SQIVND (reference sequence). This CDR3 has 15 residues. Here the CDR3 reads CASSSSGMGLYEQYF. As DNA, the CDR3 is TGTGCCAGTAGTTCTAGTGGGATGGGGCTCTACGAGCAGTACTTC. Full variable domain (missing parts from reference TRBV19 and TRBJ2-7): DGGITQSPKYLFRKEGQNVTLSCEQNLNHDAMYWYRQDPGQGLRLIYYSQIVNDFQKGDIAEGYSVSREKKESFPLTVTSAQKNPTAFYLCASSSSGMGLYEQYFGPGTRLTVT.

The rearrangement joins TRBV28 to TRBJ1-2; 7 bases line up with TRBD1. CDR1 and CDR2 from the germline V gene are MDHEN and SYDVKM. This CDR3 has 15 amino acids. The V segment lost 7 bases and the J segment 2 bases; nucleotides outside the gene matches: 10. The CDR3 region is CASNLLGTANYGYTF. The CDR3 nucleotides are TGTGCCAGCAACCTACTTGGGACAGCCAACTATGGCTACACCTTC.

CDR3 protein: CASSPPDRGTNEQFF. The CDR3 nucleotides are TGTGCCAGCAGCCCCCCGGACAGGGGGACCAATGAGCAGTTCTTC. This rearrangement joins TRBV7-9 to TRBJ2-1, with 10 bases fitting TRBD1. Germline CDR1 SEHNR, CDR2 FQNEAQ (reference sequence). The V gene end was trimmed by 5 bases and the J gene end by 6 bases; junction bases not matched to a gene: 7. CDR3 length: 15 amino acids.

The chain joins TRBV11-1 to TRBJ1-1; maybe TRBD1 (5 bases). V lost 5 bases, J lost 5 bases, and 15 bases lay in between. The V gene's germline CDR1 is SGHAT and CDR2 FQDESV (reference sequence). This CDR3 is built from 14 residues. CDR3 DNA: TGTGCCAGCAGCACCCGCAGGGCACGAACTGAAGCTTTCTTT. This codes for CASSTRRARTEAFF.

In this sample, this clone turned up once. The rearrangement uses TRBV7-2 and TRBJ2-5; the match to TRBD2 covers 11 bases. Germline CDR1 reads SGHTA; CDR2 reads FQGNSA. There are 17 residues in the CDR3. V lost 5 bases and J lost 1; bases outside the gene matches: 9. CDR3 in amino acids: CASSQMVAGGTQETQYF. As DNA, the CDR3 is TGTGCCAGCAGCCAAATGGTAGCGGGAGGGACCCAAGAGACCCAGTACTTC.

The gene calls are TRBV2 and TRBJ1-1; D is unclear. The CDR3 consists of 14 residues. Germline V CDR1 and CDR2: SNHLY, FYNNEI. V was trimmed by 4 bases and J by 2 bases, leaving 11 bases between them. The CDR3 DNA sequence: TGTGCCAGCAGTGGGGGAGGGTTTAACACTGAAGCTTTCTTT. It encodes CASSGGGFNTEAFF.